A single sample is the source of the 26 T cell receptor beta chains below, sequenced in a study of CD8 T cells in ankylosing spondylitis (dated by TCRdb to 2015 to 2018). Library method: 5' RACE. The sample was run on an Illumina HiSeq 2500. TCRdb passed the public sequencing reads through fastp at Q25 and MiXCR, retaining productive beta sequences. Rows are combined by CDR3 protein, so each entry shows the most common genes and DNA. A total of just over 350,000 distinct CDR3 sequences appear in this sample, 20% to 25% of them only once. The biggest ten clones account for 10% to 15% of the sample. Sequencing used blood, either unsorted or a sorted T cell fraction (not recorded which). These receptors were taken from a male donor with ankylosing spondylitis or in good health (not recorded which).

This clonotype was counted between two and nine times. This CDR3 is CASSPAAGYAKNEQFF. Written as DNA, the CDR3 is TGCGCCAGCAGCCCCGCGGCGGGCTACGCGAAAAATGAGCAGTTCTTC. The chain uses TRBV5-1 and TRBJ2-1, with D maybe TRBD2 (5 bases). V shed 4 bases and J shed 7 bases, with 21 bases lying between them. CDR1 and CDR2 (germline): SGHRS, YFSETQ. The CDR3 sequence is 16 residues long.

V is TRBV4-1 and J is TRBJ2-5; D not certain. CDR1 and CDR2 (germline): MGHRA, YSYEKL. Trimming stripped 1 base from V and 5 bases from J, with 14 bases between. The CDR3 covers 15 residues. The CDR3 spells CASSQVFLVGETQYF. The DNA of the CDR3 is TGCGCCAGCAGCCAAGTTTTTTTAGTGGGCGAGACCCAGTACTTC.

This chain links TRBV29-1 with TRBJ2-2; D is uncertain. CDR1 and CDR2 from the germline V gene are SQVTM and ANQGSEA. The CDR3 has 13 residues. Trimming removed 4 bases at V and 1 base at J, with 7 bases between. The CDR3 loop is CSVGAGNTGELFF. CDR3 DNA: TGCAGCGTTGGGGCAGGGAACACCGGGGAGCTGTTTTTT.

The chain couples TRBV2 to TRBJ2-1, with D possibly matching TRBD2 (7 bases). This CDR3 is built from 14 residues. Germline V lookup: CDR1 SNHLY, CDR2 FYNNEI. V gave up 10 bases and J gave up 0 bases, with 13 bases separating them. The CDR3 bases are TGTGCCACCAAGGGGGGGCTCTCCTACAATGAGCAGTTCTTC. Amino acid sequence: CATKGGLSYNEQFF.

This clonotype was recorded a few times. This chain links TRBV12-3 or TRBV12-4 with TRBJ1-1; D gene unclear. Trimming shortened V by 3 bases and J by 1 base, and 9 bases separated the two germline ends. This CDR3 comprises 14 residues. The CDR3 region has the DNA TGTGCCAGCAGTTTCTCTTCAGCGAACACTGAAGCTTTCTTT. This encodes CASSFSSANTEAFF.

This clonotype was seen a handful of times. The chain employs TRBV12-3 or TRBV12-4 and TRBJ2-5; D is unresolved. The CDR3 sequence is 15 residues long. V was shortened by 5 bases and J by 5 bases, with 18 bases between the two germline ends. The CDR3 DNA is TGTGCCAGCAGTCAAACGGAAGCCCACAGCGAGACCCAGTACTTC. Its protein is CASSQTEAHSETQYF.

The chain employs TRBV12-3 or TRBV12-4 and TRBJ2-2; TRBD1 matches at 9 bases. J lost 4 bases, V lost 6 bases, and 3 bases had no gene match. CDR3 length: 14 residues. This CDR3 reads CASSGTGRTGELFF. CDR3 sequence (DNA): TGTGCCAGCAGCGGGACAGGGCGCACCGGGGAGCTGTTTTTT.

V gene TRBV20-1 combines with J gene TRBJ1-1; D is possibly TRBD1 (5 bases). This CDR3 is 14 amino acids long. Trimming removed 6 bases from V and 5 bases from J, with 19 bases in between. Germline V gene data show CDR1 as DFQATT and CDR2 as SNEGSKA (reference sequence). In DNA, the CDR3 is TGCAGTGCCTCACACCGTGGACAAGGGACTGAAGCTTTCTTT. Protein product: CSASHRGQGTEAFF.

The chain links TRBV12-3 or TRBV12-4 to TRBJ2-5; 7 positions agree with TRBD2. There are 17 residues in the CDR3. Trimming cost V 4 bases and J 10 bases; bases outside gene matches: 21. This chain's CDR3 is CASSSKLGGTQLWGQYF. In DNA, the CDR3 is TGTGCCAGCAGTTCAAAATTGGGGGGGACCCAACTTTGGGGCCAGTACTTC.

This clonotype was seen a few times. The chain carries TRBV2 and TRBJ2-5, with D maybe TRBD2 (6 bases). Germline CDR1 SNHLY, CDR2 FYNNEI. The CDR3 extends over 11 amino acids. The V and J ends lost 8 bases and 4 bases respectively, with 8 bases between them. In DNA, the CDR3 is TGTGCCAGCCACGGGGGAGAGACCCAGTACTTC. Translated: CASHGGETQYF.

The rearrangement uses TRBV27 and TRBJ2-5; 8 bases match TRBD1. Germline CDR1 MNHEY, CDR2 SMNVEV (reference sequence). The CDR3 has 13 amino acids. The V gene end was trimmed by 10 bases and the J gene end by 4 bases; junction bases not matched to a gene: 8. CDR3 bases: TGTGCCACCCGGACAGGGACGGGAGAGACCCAGTACTTC. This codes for CATRTGTGETQYF.

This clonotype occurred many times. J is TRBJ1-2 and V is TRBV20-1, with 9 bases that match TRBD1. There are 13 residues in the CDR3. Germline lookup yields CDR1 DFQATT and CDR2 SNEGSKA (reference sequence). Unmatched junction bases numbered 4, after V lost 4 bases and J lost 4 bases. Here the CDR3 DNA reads TGCAGTGCTACCCAGACAGGGGGCTATGGCTACACCTTC. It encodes CSATQTGGYGYTF.

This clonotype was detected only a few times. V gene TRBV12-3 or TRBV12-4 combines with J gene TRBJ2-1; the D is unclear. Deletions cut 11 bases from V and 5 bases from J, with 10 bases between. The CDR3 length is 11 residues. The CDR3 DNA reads TGTGCCTGTGGTCCTAACAATGAGCAGTTCTTC. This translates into CACGPNNEQFF.

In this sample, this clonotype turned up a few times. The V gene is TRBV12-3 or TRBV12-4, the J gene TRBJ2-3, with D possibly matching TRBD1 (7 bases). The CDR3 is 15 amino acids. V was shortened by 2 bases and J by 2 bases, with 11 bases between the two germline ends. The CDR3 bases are TGTGCCAGCAGTTTATCAGGGGGACTCACAGATACGCAGTATTTT. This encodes CASSLSGGLTDTQYF.

CDR3 protein: CASSERQGDTGELFF. Here the CDR3 DNA reads TGTGCCAGCAGTGAACGCCAGGGAGACACCGGGGAGCTGTTTTTT. This sequence joins TRBV2 and TRBJ2-2; tentatively, D is TRBD1 or TRBD2 (5 bases each). V dropped 2 bases and J dropped 3 bases, with 10 bases sitting between them. Germline assignment: CDR1 SNHLY and CDR2 FYNNEI. This CDR3 is built from 15 residues.

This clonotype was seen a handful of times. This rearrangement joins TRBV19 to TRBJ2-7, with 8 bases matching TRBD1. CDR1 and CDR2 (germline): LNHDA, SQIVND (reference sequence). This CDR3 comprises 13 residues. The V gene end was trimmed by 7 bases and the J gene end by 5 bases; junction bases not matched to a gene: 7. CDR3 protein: CASKGQGSHEQYF. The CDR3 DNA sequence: TGTGCCAGTAAAGGACAGGGTAGCCACGAGCAGTACTTC. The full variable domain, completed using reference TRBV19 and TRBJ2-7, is DGGITQSPKYLFRKEGQNVTLSCEQNLNHDAMYWYRQDPGQGLRLIYYSQIVNDFQKGDIAEGYSVSREKKESFPLTVTSAQKNPTAFYLCASKGQGSHEQYFGPGTRLTVT.

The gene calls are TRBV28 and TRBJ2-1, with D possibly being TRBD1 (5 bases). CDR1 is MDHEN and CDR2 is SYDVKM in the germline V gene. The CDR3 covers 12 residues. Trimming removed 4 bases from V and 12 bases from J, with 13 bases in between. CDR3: CASSYQGMGQFF. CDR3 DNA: TGTGCCAGCAGTTACCAGGGAATGGGGCAGTTCTTC. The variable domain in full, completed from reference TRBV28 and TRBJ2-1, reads DVKVTQSSRYLVKRTGEKVFLECVQDMDHENMFWYRQDPGLGLRLIYFSYDVKMKEKGDIPEGYSVSREKKERFSLILESASTNQTSMYLCASSYQGMGQFFGPGTRLTVL.

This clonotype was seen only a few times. This CDR3 reads CASSLDRSGYEQYF. CDR3 DNA: TGTGCCAGCAGCTTAGATCGCTCGGGCTACGAGCAGTACTTC. The genes are TRBV11-2 and TRBJ2-7; no definite D call. The V end was cut by 0 bases, the J end by 3 bases, with 9 bases between. Per germline, CDR1 SGHAT and CDR2 FQNNGV. This CDR3 has 14 residues.

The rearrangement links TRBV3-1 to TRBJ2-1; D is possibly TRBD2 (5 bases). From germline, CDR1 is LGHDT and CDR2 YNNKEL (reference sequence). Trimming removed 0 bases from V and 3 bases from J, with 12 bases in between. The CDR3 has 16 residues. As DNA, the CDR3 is TGTGCCAGCAGCCAAGAAGAGGGCCTCTTCTACAATGAGCAGTTCTTC. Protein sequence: CASSQEEGLFYNEQFF.

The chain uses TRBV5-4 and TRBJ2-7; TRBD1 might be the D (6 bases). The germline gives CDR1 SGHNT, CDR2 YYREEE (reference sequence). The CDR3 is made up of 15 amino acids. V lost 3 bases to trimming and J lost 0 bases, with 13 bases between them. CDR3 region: CASSWGRGNSYEQYF. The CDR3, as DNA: TGTGCCAGCAGCTGGGGAAGGGGGAACTCCTACGAGCAGTACTTC.

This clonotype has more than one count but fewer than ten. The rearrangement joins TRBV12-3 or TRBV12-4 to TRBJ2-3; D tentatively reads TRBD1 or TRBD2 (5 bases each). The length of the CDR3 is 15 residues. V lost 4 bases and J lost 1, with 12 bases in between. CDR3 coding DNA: TGTGCCAGCAGTTCGGGGAGAGGGGGCACAGATACGCAGTATTTT. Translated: CASSSGRGGTDTQYF.

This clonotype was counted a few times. The CDR3 is CASSDRGGAYNEQFF. The DNA of the CDR3 is TGTGCCAGCAGCGACCGGGGGGGGGCCTACAATGAGCAGTTCTTC. The V and J genes are TRBV9 and TRBJ2-1; 8 nucleotides match TRBD2. The CDR3 extends over 15 amino acids. Germline V CDR1 and CDR2: SGDLS, YYNGEE. The trim removed 3 bases at V and 2 bases at J, leaving 4 bases unmatched.

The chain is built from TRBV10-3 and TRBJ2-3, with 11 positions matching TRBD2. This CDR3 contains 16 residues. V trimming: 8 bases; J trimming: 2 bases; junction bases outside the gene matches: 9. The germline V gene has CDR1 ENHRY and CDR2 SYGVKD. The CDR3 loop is CAIGASGGPSTDTQYF. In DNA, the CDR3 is TGTGCCATCGGGGCTAGCGGGGGGCCGTCCACAGATACGCAGTATTTT.

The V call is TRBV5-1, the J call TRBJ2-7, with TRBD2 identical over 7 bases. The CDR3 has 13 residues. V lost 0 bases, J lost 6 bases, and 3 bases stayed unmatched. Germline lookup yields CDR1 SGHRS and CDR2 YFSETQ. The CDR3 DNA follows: TGCGCCAGCAGCTTGGCCGGGGGGTTCGAGCAGTACTTC. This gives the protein CASSLAGGFEQYF. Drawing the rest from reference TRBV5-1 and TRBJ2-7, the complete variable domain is KAGVTQTPRYLIKTRGQQVTLSCSPISGHRSVSWYQQTPGQGLQFLFEYFSETQRNKGNFPGRFSGRQFSNSRSEMNVSTLELGDSALYLCASSLAGGFEQYFGPGTRLTVT.

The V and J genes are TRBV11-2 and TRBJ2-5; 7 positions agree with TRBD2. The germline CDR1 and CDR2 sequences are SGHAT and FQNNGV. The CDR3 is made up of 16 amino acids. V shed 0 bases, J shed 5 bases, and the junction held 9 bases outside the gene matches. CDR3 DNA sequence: TGTGCCAGCAGCTTAGATAGGGGACTACCCGGGGAGACCCAGTACTTC. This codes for CASSLDRGLPGETQYF.

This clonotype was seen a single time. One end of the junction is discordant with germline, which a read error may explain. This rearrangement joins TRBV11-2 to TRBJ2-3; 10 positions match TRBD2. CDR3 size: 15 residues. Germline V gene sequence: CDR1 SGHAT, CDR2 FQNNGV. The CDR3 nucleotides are TGTGCCAGCAGCGACCTAGCGGGGGAGGCAGATACGCGGTATTTT. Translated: CASSDLAGEADTRYF. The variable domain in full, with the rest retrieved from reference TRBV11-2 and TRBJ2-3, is EAGVAQSPRYKIIEKRQSVAFWCNPISGHATLYWYQQILGQGPKLLIQFQNNGVVDDSQLPKDRFSAERLKGVDSTLKIQPAKLEDSAVYLCASSDLAGEADTRYFGPGTRLTVL.